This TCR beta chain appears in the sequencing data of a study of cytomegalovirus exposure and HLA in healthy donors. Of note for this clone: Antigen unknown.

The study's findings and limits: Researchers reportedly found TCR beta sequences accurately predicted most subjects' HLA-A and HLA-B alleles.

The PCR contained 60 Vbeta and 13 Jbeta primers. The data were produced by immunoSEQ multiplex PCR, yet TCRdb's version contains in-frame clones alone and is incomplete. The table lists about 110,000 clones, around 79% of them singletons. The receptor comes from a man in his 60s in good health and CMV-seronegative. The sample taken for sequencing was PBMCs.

Here the CDR3 DNA reads TGTGCCAGCAGCCGGAGCCCCTCTGGAAACACCATATATTTT. Amino acids: CASSRSPSGNTIYF. This rearrangement joins TRBV5-6 to TRBJ1-3; D is unclear. Germline V CDR1 and CDR2: SGHDT, YYEEEE. This CDR3 contains 14 residues. The V and J ends lost 4 bases and 0 bases respectively, with 8 bases between them.